The following is a TCR beta chain sequence with its context. This entry is derived from a study of blood T cell repertoires in COVID-19. The wider study: Sites in the United States, Italy and Spain provided acute and convalescent COVID-19 samples. PBMCs, B-cell-depleted T cells, or T cells were the source of the cDNA or gDNA that made up the material.

Produced via immunoSEQ multiplex PCR; TCRdb's table is partial and in-frame only. The table records tens of thousands of clones, approximately 90% of them present only once. The V gene end was trimmed by 4 bases and the J gene end by 11 bases; junction bases not matched to a gene: 12. In germline, CDR1 is SGHNT, CDR2 YYREEE (reference sequence). The CDR3 is 13 residues long. Followed longitudinally, the Seattle patients had been enrolled during active infection. The sequenced sample was peripheral blood. The chain carries TRBV5-4 and TRBJ2-7; 7 bases fit TRBD1. This TCR came from a man in his forties with COVID-19, enrolled during active disease. The CDR3 DNA reads as TGTGCCAGCAGCCATACAGGGGTCCCTCGCGAGTACTTC. This translates into CASSHTGVPREYF.